A single sample is the source of the 17 T cell receptor beta chains below, sequenced in a study of identical twins listed by TCRdb under 2016. The protocol used for the library was 5' RACE. Sequenced using an Illumina HiSeq 2000. TCRdb applied fastp at Q25 and MiXCR to the public reads, then kept only in-frame beta chains. Every distinct CDR3 protein forms one entry, paired with its most common genes and DNA. The sample records roughly 200,000 distinct CDR3 sequences, 7.5% of which are singletons. 1.5% to 2.5% of the sample comes from the top ten. Another study also made use of these data, one on yellow fever vaccine responses in identical twins.

The sequencing sample was made of memory (CD45RO+) T cells sorted from blood. Explained via the paper, the cell subset or site label denotes: CD45RO+ enriched T cells. The receptors were gathered from a woman aged 18-29 years in good health.

This clonotype showed up many times. The rearrangement links TRBV6-5 to TRBJ1-5; D call uncertain. V gave up 6 bases and J gave up 3 bases, with 6 bases separating them. Germline CDR1 MNHEY, CDR2 SVGAGI. CDR3 length: 12 amino acids. CDR3 amino acids: CASSRPNQPQHF. The DNA of the CDR3 is TGTGCCAGCAGCCGACCCAATCAGCCCCAGCATTTT.

This clonotype has more than one count but fewer than ten. This chain uses TRBV9 with TRBJ2-7, with D perhaps TRBD1 (6 bases). The CDR3 loop spans 14 amino acids. The ends were cut back, 3 bases at V and 0 bases at J, with 10 bases in the middle. Germline lookup yields CDR1 SGDLS and CDR2 YYNGEE. CDR3 sequence (DNA): TGTGCCAGCAGCGAAGGACAGATCTCCTACGAGCAGTACTTC. The encoded protein is CASSEGQISYEQYF. Full variable domain (remainder filled in from reference TRBV9 and TRBJ2-7): DSGVTQTPKHLITATGQRVTLRCSPRSGDLSVYWYQQSLDQGLQFLIQYYNGEERAKGNILERFSAQQFPDLHSELNLSSLELGDSALYFCASSEGQISYEQYFGPGTRLTVT.

This clonotype showed up just once. The chain joins TRBV5-1 to TRBJ2-3; the match to TRBD2 covers 11 bases. CDR1 SGHRS and CDR2 YFSETQ come from the germline V gene. The CDR3 is 20 residues long. The junction had 16 bases not matched to a gene; V was cut back by 4 bases and J by 0 bases. CDR3 sequence: CASSTTRLAGYPSSTDTQYF. CDR3 DNA: TGCGCCAGCAGCACAACCCGACTAGCGGGGTATCCTAGCAGCACAGATACGCAGTATTTT.

This clonotype was picked up a small number of times. The chain recombines TRBV18 with TRBJ2-1; D is possibly TRBD1 (5 bases). The germline V gene encodes CDR1 KGHSH and CDR2 LQKENI. This CDR3 region has 15 residues. Trimming shortened V by 3 bases and J by 5 bases, and 14 bases separated the two germline ends. CDR3 sequence (DNA): TGTGCCAGCTCACCGGTAGGGGCGCTGAACAATGAGCAGTTCTTC. Translation: CASSPVGALNNEQFF. The full variable domain, with the rest looked up from reference TRBV18 and TRBJ2-1, is NAGVMQNPRHLVRRRGQEARLRCSPMKGHSHVYWYRQLPEEGLKFMVYLQKENIIDESGMPKERFSAEFPKEGPSILRIQQVVRGDSAAYFCASSPVGALNNEQFFGPGTRLTVL.

This clonotype was picked up many times. The J gene is TRBJ2-3, the V gene TRBV4-3; 12 bases fit TRBD2. With 0 bases clipped from V and 8 bases from J, the junction kept 18 bases outside the gene matches. The CDR3 sequence is 20 residues long. Germline CDR1 and CDR2: LGHNA and YSLEER. CDR3 residues: CASSQDAKVGLAGRTGTQYF. The CDR3 DNA follows: TGCGCCAGCAGCCAAGATGCTAAGGTCGGACTAGCGGGACGGACGGGTACGCAGTATTTT.

There are a few counts of this clonotype. This chain links TRBV5-5 with TRBJ2-3; a weak D match, TRBD2 (6 bases). The CDR3 spans 14 residues. Per germline, CDR1 SGHKS and CDR2 YYEKEE (reference sequence). Trimming cost V 5 bases and J 6 bases, with 16 bases left between them. The CDR3 here is CASRPRTTLDTQYF. The DNA for the CDR3 is TGTGCCAGCAGACCAAGGACTACTCTCGATACGCAGTATTTT.

This clonotype was counted a few times. V is TRBV12-3 or TRBV12-4 and J is TRBJ1-1; no clear D. This CDR3 has 13 residues. V lost 2 bases to trimming and J lost 9 bases, with 13 bases between them. The CDR3 loop is CASSLSENQKAFF. In DNA, the CDR3 is TGTGCCAGCAGTTTATCGGAAAATCAAAAAGCTTTCTTT.

This clonotype was detected ten times or more. This chain connects TRBV20-1 to TRBJ2-2, with 9 bases lining up with TRBD2. Germline V CDR1 and CDR2: DFQATT, SNEGSKA (reference sequence). Trimming removed 0 bases from V and 4 bases from J; junction bases left unmatched: 12. The CDR3 has 18 amino acids. This CDR3 is CSARDLSLTSGFTGELFF. DNA of the CDR3: TGCAGTGCTAGAGATTTGAGTTTGACTAGCGGTTTCACCGGGGAGCTGTTTTTT.

The gene calls are TRBV5-6 and TRBJ2-5; 9 nucleotides agree with TRBD1. V shed 3 bases and J 4 bases; nucleotides not matched to a gene: 7. Germline V gives CDR1 SGHDT, CDR2 YYEEEE. This CDR3 is built from 15 residues. CDR3 sequence: CASSSWDRVTETQYF. The DNA for the CDR3 is TGTGCCAGCAGCTCATGGGACAGGGTGACAGAGACCCAGTACTTC. Together with reference TRBV5-6 and TRBJ2-5, the CDR3 gives the full variable domain: DAGVTQSPTHLIKTRGQQVTLRCSPKSGHDTVSWYQQALGQGPQFIFQYYEEEERQRGNFPDRFSGHQFPNYSSELNVNALLLGDSALYLCASSSWDRVTETQYFGPGTRLLVL.

The V call is TRBV4-3, the J call TRBJ2-3; possible D gene TRBD2, 6 bases. CDR1 LGHNA and CDR2 YSLEER come from the germline V gene. V dropped 2 bases and J dropped 0 bases, with 12 bases sitting between them. The CDR3 runs 16 residues. The CDR3 region has the DNA TGCGCCAGCAGCCAACAGGGACTCCCAAGCACAGATACGCAGTATTTT. Amino acids: CASSQQGLPSTDTQYF.

The chain uses TRBV6-2 or TRBV6-3 and TRBJ2-5; a weak D match, TRBD1 (5 bases). The V gene's germline CDR1 is MNHEY and CDR2 SVGEGT. The V end lost 5 bases, the J end lost 0 bases, and 13 bases lay between the germline ends. The CDR3 runs to 15 residues. The CDR3 spells CASSLPDSNQETQYF. CDR3 coding DNA: TGTGCCAGCAGTCTACCAGACAGCAACCAAGAGACCCAGTACTTC.

This clonotype occurred a few times. V usage is TRBV3-1 and J usage is TRBJ2-7; the D gene is possibly TRBD2 (6 bases). This CDR3 has 16 amino acids. V lost 1 base to trimming and J lost 6 bases, with 19 bases between them. Germline assignment: CDR1 LGHDT and CDR2 YNNKEL (reference sequence). CDR3 nucleotides: TGTGCCAGCAGCCAAGGACCCGCGACTAGTTTGTTCGAGCAGTACTTC. As protein: CASSQGPATSLFEQYF.

The chain uses TRBV29-1 and TRBJ2-5, with D perhaps matching TRBD2 (6 bases). The germline V and J ends were trimmed by 8 bases and 3 bases, with 16 bases remaining between them. This CDR3 comprises 13 residues. The germline V gene encodes CDR1 SQVTM and CDR2 ANQGSEA. The CDR3 loop is CSTAPGAKETQYF. DNA of the CDR3: TGCAGCACCGCGCCGGGAGCGAAAGAGACCCAGTACTTC.

This clonotype has at least ten counts. The chain uses TRBV7-2 and TRBJ2-1, with 10 bases aligning to TRBD2. Trimming cost V 5 bases and J 7 bases; bases outside gene matches: 5. Germline values: CDR1 SGHTA, CDR2 FQGNSA. There are 14 residues in the CDR3. The CDR3 loop reads CASSILAGLNEQFF. The CDR3 DNA sequence: TGTGCCAGCAGCATACTAGCGGGGCTAAATGAGCAGTTCTTC.

This chain links TRBV3-1 with TRBJ1-1; D call uncertain. Germline CDR1 reads LGHDT; CDR2 reads YNNKEL (reference sequence). The V end was cut by 0 bases, the J end by 2 bases, with 7 bases between. The CDR3 has 14 residues. The CDR3 loop reads CASSQDWVNTEAFF. CDR3 coding DNA: TGTGCCAGCAGCCAAGATTGGGTTAACACTGAAGCTTTCTTT.

This clonotype was observed many times. The chain links TRBV6-2 or TRBV6-3 to TRBJ1-1; D perhaps matches TRBD1 (6 bases). V was pared by 7 bases and J by 3 bases, with 12 bases between. CDR3 size: 13 residues. Germline V gene lookup returns CDR1 MNHEY and CDR2 SVGEGT. The CDR3 DNA reads TGTGCCAGCATTCTACAGGGTTACACTGAAGCTTTCTTT. It encodes CASILQGYTEAFF.

In its sample, this clonotype was seen once. The rearrangement links TRBV4-1 to TRBJ2-1; D may be TRBD1 or TRBD2 (5 bases each). Germline CDR1 is MGHRA and CDR2 is YSYEKL. The V end lost 2 bases, the J end lost 0 bases, and 17 bases lay between the germline ends. This CDR3 is 18 amino acids long. In DNA, the CDR3 is TGCGCCAGCAGCCAAACCCGCCGGGGCAGAACCTCCTACAATGAGCAGTTCTTC. Amino acids: CASSQTRRGRTSYNEQFF.